This record concerns one T cell receptor beta chain sequence. Antigen: not known. It was cDNA, reverse transcribed from extracted RNA, that served as the sequencing template. TCRdb's table, derived via immunoSEQ multiplex PCR, lists solely in-frame clones and lacks some. The table includes about 98,000 clones, 40% to 55% detected once. The V end was cut by 6 bases, the J end by 9 bases, with 12 bases between. The CDR3 runs 12 residues. CDR1 SGHAT and CDR2 FQNNGV come from the germline V gene. The data originate from a study of CD8+ T cells in alopecia areata. Background on the study: Treated patients swallowed 5 to 10 mg of oral tofacitinib twice daily. Study-level findings and limits: Scalp samples also yield sequences from resident alphabeta T cells of normal skin. Possibly as an HLA-related effect, TCR sharing across patients appeared less clear than in mice. Higher clonality than in normal scalp was seen in lesional scalp, especially alopecia totalis/universalis.

The chain has TRBV11-2 and TRBJ2-1; tentatively, D is TRBD1 (5 bases). Input material: CD4+ T cells sorted from blood. The receptor was derived from a human donor with alopecia areata. For the CDR3, the DNA is TGTGCCAGCAGAGGGGTTTTGGGTGAGCAGTTCTTC. Translating gives CASRGVLGEQFF. Full variable domain (outside the CDR3, taken from reference TRBV11-2 and TRBJ2-1): EAGVAQSPRYKIIEKRQSVAFWCNPISGHATLYWYQQILGQGPKLLIQFQNNGVVDDSQLPKDRFSAERLKGVDSTLKIQPAKLEDSAVYLCASRGVLGEQFFGPGTRLTVL.